Following are 17 T cell receptor beta chains from one sample sequenced in a study of cytomegalovirus exposure and HLA in healthy donors. Sequencing used immunoSEQ multiplex PCR; TCRdb keeps in-frame clones, though not all of them. The table includes 150,000 to 180,000 clones, 70% to 90% detected once. Sample: PBMCs. These receptors originate from a human donor in good health.

The chain has TRBV25-1 and TRBJ2-5; D is uncertain. The CDR3 is made up of 13 amino acids. With 4 bases removed from V and 5 bases from J, the gap between germline ends came to 11 bases. CDR1 and CDR2 from the germline V gene are MGHDK and SYGVNS. In DNA form, the CDR3 reads TGTGCCAGCAGTGGGCAGGCCCGGGAGACCCAGTACTTC. Translated, it gives CASSGQARETQYF.

J is TRBJ1-1 and V is TRBV5-4; the match to TRBD1 covers 7 bases. CDR3 length: 13 residues. V was pared by 5 bases and J by 9 bases, with 10 bases of the junction left unmatched. Germline assignment: CDR1 SGHNT and CDR2 YYREEE (reference sequence). In nucleotides, the CDR3 is TGTGCCAGCAGGTTCGACAGGGCGACGAAAGCTTTCTTT. As protein: CASRFDRATKAFF.

This clone was detected only a few times. CDR3 in DNA: TGTGCCAGCAGGCGGGACTATGGCTACACCTTC. Translating gives CASRRDYGYTF. The genes are TRBV2 and TRBJ1-2; no clear D gene. The CDR3 runs to 11 residues. V was pared by 6 bases and J by 3 bases, with 5 bases between. Per germline, CDR1 SNHLY and CDR2 FYNNEI. Combining the CDR3 with reference TRBV2 and TRBJ1-2 gives the whole variable domain EPEVTQTPSHQVTQMGQEVILRCVPISNHLYFYWYRQILGQKVEFLVSFYNNEISEKSEIFDDQFSVERPDGSNFTLKIRSTKLEDSAMYFCASRRDYGYTFGSGTRLTVV.

The chain is built from TRBV15 and TRBJ1-1; D is possibly TRBD1 (5 bases). V was pared by 0 bases and J by 11 bases, with 16 bases between. The CDR3 has 14 residues. CDR1 and CDR2 from the germline V gene are LNHNV and YYDKDF (reference sequence). CDR3 DNA sequence: TGTGCCACCAGCAGAGATTCGGGGGAGGTTGTTGCTTTCTTT. Its translation: CATSRDSGEVVAFF.

The J gene is TRBJ1-1, the V gene TRBV4-1; D is possibly TRBD1 (5 bases). Germline V gene sequence: CDR1 MGHRA, CDR2 YSYEKL. This CDR3 region has 14 residues. Between the trimmed V and J ends, which lost 1 base and 1 base, there was a span of 7 bases. CDR3 residues: CASSQAGGNTEAFF. The CDR3 DNA reads TGCGCCAGCAGCCAAGCCGGGGGGAACACTGAAGCTTTCTTT.

The V call is TRBV28, the J call TRBJ1-1; D ambiguous. Germline-derived CDR1 and CDR2 are MDHEN and SYDVKM. Trimming cost V 5 bases and J 5 bases, with 24 bases left between them. This CDR3 has 17 amino acids. The CDR3 protein is CASSLPSLRAQETEAFF. Here the CDR3 DNA reads TGTGCCAGCAGTCTTCCCTCCTTGCGGGCGCAAGAAACTGAAGCTTTCTTT.

This clone was detected many times. V and J are TRBV27 and TRBJ2-2; 12 nucleotides agree with TRBD2. CDR1 is MNHEY and CDR2 is SMNVEV in the germline V gene (reference sequence). The CDR3 sequence is 14 residues long. V was clipped by 5 bases and J by 13 bases; unmatched bases: 8. The CDR3, as DNA: TGTGCCAGCAGTGAGACTAGCGGGAGAATTGGGCTGTTTTTT. It specifies CASSETSGRIGLFF.

This clone showed up just once. CDR3 amino acids: CASTPLPDTQYF. For the CDR3, the DNA is TGTGCCAGCACCCCACTCCCCGATACGCAGTATTTT. The V call is TRBV6-1, the J call TRBJ2-3; D gene unclear. Trimming removed 7 bases at V and 6 bases at J, with 11 bases between. The length of the CDR3 is 12 residues. Germline V gives CDR1 MNHNS, CDR2 SASEGT.

This clone has just one count. The chain joins TRBV12-5 to TRBJ2-1, with D unclear. The V end was cut by 5 bases, the J end by 0 bases, with 11 bases between. Germline-derived CDR1 and CDR2 are LGHNT and FRNRAP. The length of the CDR3 is 15 residues. The CDR3 DNA reads TGTGCTAGTGGTCTCACAAGGAGCTCCTACAATGAGCAGTTCTTC. This translates into CASGLTRSSYNEQFF.

V and J are TRBV2 and TRBJ1-1; D is unclear. This CDR3 contains 13 residues. The V gene's germline CDR1 is SNHLY and CDR2 FYNNEI. With 8 bases removed from V and 0 bases from J, the gap between germline ends came to 10 bases. The CDR3: CASLISMNTEAFF. The CDR3 DNA reads as TGTGCCAGCCTAATATCTATGAACACTGAAGCTTTCTTT.

V usage is TRBV30 and J usage is TRBJ2-7; the D is unclear. CDR1 GTSNPN and CDR2 SVGIG come from the germline V gene (reference sequence). The CDR3 consists of 15 residues. The germline V and J ends were trimmed by 2 bases and 0 bases, with 14 bases remaining between them. The CDR3 region has the DNA TGTGCCTGGAGTCAACTAACCGGGTACTCCTACGAGCAGTACTTC. Residues: CAWSQLTGYSYEQYF. Full variable domain (missing parts from reference TRBV30 and TRBJ2-7): SQTIHQWPATLVQPVGSPLSLECTVEGTSNPNLYWYRQAAGRGLQLLFYSVGIGQISSEVPQNLSASRPQDRQFILSSKKLLLSDSGFYLCAWSQLTGYSYEQYFGPGTRLTVT.

With respect to this clone: At one boundary the junction diverges from the germline segment, which might be a read error. The chain uses TRBV6-1 and TRBJ2-3, with a tentative D call TRBD1 (5 bases). This CDR3 contains 15 residues. Germline V gene sequence: CDR1 MNHNS, CDR2 SASEGT. The CDR3 reads CASSEQGSLTYTQYF. DNA of the CDR3: TGTGCCAGCAGTGAACAGGGAAGCCTCACATATACGCAGTATTTT.

CDR3 bases: TGTGCCACCAGCAGATTCAGCGGGGCCAAATACAATGAGCAGTTCTTC. It yields the protein CATSRFSGAKYNEQFF. The rearrangement joins TRBV15 to TRBJ2-1; 7 bases map to TRBD2. The CDR3 covers 16 residues. J lost 4 bases, V lost 2 bases, and 8 bases had no gene match. CDR1 is LNHNV, CDR2 YYDKDF, per germline (reference sequence).

This CDR3 is CASSIAGTGDTIYF. In DNA, the CDR3 is TGTGCCAGCAGCATCGCCGGGACAGGGGACACCATATATTTT. This chain links TRBV9 with TRBJ1-3; 10 nucleotides align to TRBD1. Germline assignment: CDR1 SGDLS and CDR2 YYNGEE. V lost 4 bases, J lost 8 bases, and 6 bases stayed unmatched. CDR3 length equals 14 residues.

The gene calls are TRBV25-1 and TRBJ2-1, with D perhaps matching TRBD2 (5 bases). V shed 3 bases and J shed 2 bases, with 17 bases lying between them. Germline-derived CDR1 and CDR2 are MGHDK and SYGVNS. The CDR3 totals 17 residues. CDR3 nucleotide sequence: TGTGCCAGCAGTGACTCCTCTTCGCTAGCAGCCTACAATGAGCAGTTCTTC. This sequence encodes CASSDSSSLAAYNEQFF.

The rearrangement uses TRBV28 and TRBJ1-2; 10 positions match TRBD1. This CDR3 comprises 15 residues. The ends lost 3 bases at V and 3 bases at J; junction bases unmatched: 4. Germline lookup yields CDR1 MDHEN and CDR2 SYDVKM. DNA for the CDR3: TGTGCCAGCAGTTTTCTCGGACAGGGGGACTATGGCTACACCTTC. It yields the protein CASSFLGQGDYGYTF.

The chain has TRBV27 and TRBJ2-1; TRBD2 matches at 11 bases. Per germline, CDR1 MNHEY and CDR2 SMNVEV (reference sequence). The CDR3 extends over 19 amino acids. The J segment lost 3 bases and the V segment lost 5 bases, leaving 15 bases of the junction unmatched. The CDR3 is CASSPATSGSFSIYNEQFF. The CDR3 coding sequence is TGTGCCAGCAGTCCTGCTACTAGCGGGAGCTTCTCCATCTACAATGAGCAGTTCTTC.